A selection of T cell receptor beta chains follows, all from one sample in a study of T cell repertoires in cytomegalovirus infection. TCRdb called the reads again in MiXCR, with one record for every CDR3 protein. This table has some 220,000 distinct CDR3 sequences, 5% to 8.5% appearing once. The sample consisted of PBMCs. The receptors here all came from a human donor in good health (CMV status not recorded). Some clones in this sample may be carry-over from other donors' samples. CDR3s include the opening cysteine and the closing phenylalanine or tryptophan. The order of the fields is V gene, D gene, J gene, clone size, CDR3 protein, CDR3 DNA. D genes are given only for firm matches. Size tells how often a clone was seen, or its class if it is expanded.

TRBV20-1	NA	TRBJ1-4	many	CSARAGGRSTNEKLFF	TGCAGTGCTAGAGCTGGCGGCCGCTCAACTAATGAAAAACTGTTTTTT
TRBV2	NA	TRBJ2-5	many	CASRAESGRETQYF	TGTGCCAGCAGGGCCGAGAGCGGCAGAGAGACCCAGTACTTC
TRBV5-5	NA	TRBJ1-2	many	CASTLRVFNYGYTF	TGTGCCAGCACCCTACGGGTTTTCAACTATGGCTACACCTTC
TRBV7-2	NA	TRBJ2-1	many	CASSAYNEQFF	TGTGCCAGCAGCGCCTACAATGAGCAGTTCTTC
TRBV2	NA	TRBJ2-3	many	CASSGGYTQYF	TGTGCCAGCAGTGGGGGGTATACGCAGTATTTT
TRBV4-3	TRBD1	TRBJ1-6	many	CASSQGTGVSPLHF	TGCGCCAGCAGCCAAGGGACAGGGGTTTCACCCCTCCACTTT
TRBV7-9	NA	TRBJ2-3	many	CASSLGGQGADTQYF	TGTGCCAGCAGCTTAGGGGGGCAGGGCGCAGATACGCAGTATTTT
TRBV7-2	NA	TRBJ1-2	many	CASSLPGGVNYGYTF	TGTGCCAGCAGCTTGCCCGGAGGGGTGAACTATGGCTACACCTTC
TRBV6-6	NA	TRBJ2-6	many	CASQRGGMAGANVLTF	TGTGCCAGCCAGAGAGGGGGTATGGCTGGGGCCAACGTCCTGACTTTC
TRBV6-2/TRBV6-3	NA	TRBJ1-5	many	CASRNRDVSNQPQHF	TGTGCCAGCAGGAACCGGGATGTGAGCAATCAGCCCCAGCATTTT
TRBV7-2	TRBD2	TRBJ2-6	many	CASSPGGTSGANVLTF	TGTGCCAGCAGCCCGGGGGGGACCTCTGGGGCCAACGTCCTGACTTTC
TRBV29-1	NA	TRBJ1-2	many	CSVAGYLGYTF	TGCAGCGTTGCAGGGTACCTTGGCTACACCTTC
TRBV7-2	TRBD2	TRBJ2-7	many	CASSSGGLLRYEQYF	TGTGCCAGCAGTTCCGGGGGGTTACTTCGGTACGAGCAGTACTTC
TRBV30	TRBD1	TRBJ2-7	many	CAWRAVGQLAYEQYF	TGTGCCTGGAGGGCCGTGGGACAGCTGGCCTACGAGCAGTACTTC
TRBV7-2	NA	TRBJ2-2	many	CASSFIRGGGELFF	TGTGCCAGCAGCTTTATCAGGGGTGGCGGGGAGCTGTTTTTT
TRBV12-3/TRBV12-4	TRBD1	TRBJ2-7	many	CASSDRVAYDF	TGTGCCAGCAGTGACAGGGTCGCATACGACTTC
TRBV20-1	NA	TRBJ2-3	many	CSARGPGSDTQYF	TGCAGTGCTAGAGGACCAGGATCAGATACGCAGTATTTT